These 8 T cell receptor beta chains originate from one sample sequenced in a study of blood T cell repertoires in COVID-19. Sequencing was performed with immunoSEQ multiplex PCR; in TCRdb, only in-frame clones are kept and a portion is missing. The repertoire holds 150,000 to 200,000 clones, with around 87% as singletons. Sequenced input: peripheral blood. All receptors come from a man between 18 and 35 years old with active or convalescent COVID-19.

The chain uses TRBV5-4 and TRBJ2-2; 9 nucleotides line up with TRBD2. Unmatched junction bases numbered 11, after V lost 4 bases and J lost 4 bases. This CDR3 has 17 amino acids. Germline V gene data show CDR1 as SGHNT and CDR2 as YYREEE (reference sequence). The CDR3 region is CASSLGGGRAATGELFF. CDR3 DNA: TGTGCCAGCAGCCTGGGTGGCGGGAGGGCCGCCACCGGGGAGCTGTTTTTT.

V gene TRBV19 combines with J gene TRBJ1-2, with 8 bases fitting TRBD1. CDR1 and CDR2 from the germline V gene are LNHDA and SQIVND (reference sequence). J gave up 7 bases and V 9 bases, and 7 bases lay outside the gene matches. The CDR3 runs 12 residues. In DNA form, the CDR3 reads TGTGCCAGCCAGACAGGGGCCATTGGCTACACCTTC. Its translation: CASQTGAIGYTF. Filled out from reference TRBV19 and TRBJ1-2, the complete variable domain reads DGGITQSPKYLFRKEGQNVTLSCEQNLNHDAMYWYRQDPGQGLRLIYYSQIVNDFQKGDIAEGYSVSREKKESFPLTVTSAQKNPTAFYLCASQTGAIGYTFGSGTRLTVV.

The chain uses TRBV10-1 and TRBJ1-2; tentative D call: TRBD1 (6 bases). Germline values: CDR1 WNHNN, CDR2 SYGVQD (reference sequence). CDR3 length equals 14 residues. V dropped 0 bases and J dropped 4 bases, with 9 bases sitting between them. Written as DNA, the CDR3 is TGCGCCAGCAGTGAGTCCCTACAGGGCTATGGCTACACCTTC. Residues: CASSESLQGYGYTF.

The genes are TRBV7-2 and TRBJ2-5; possible D gene TRBD2, 6 bases. CDR1 is SGHTA, CDR2 FQGNSA, per germline. Trimming removed 4 bases from V and 4 bases from J, with 16 bases in between. This CDR3 has 15 amino acids. This chain's CDR3 is CASSSPRGSLETQYF. As DNA, the CDR3 is TGTGCCAGCAGCTCCCCTCGGGGGAGTCTAGAGACCCAGTACTTC. Using reference TRBV7-2 and TRBJ2-5 for the parts outside the CDR3, the full variable domain is GAGVSQSPSNKVTEKGKDVELRCDPISGHTALYWYRQSLGQGLEFLIYFQGNSAPDKSGLPSDRFSAERTGGSVSTLTIQRTQQEDSAVYLCASSSPRGSLETQYFGPGTRLLVL.

The DNA for the CDR3 is TGTGCCAGCTCACCGAAGACAGGACCCTCTGGAAACACCATATATTTT. Translation: CASSPKTGPSGNTIYF. The chain combines TRBV18 with TRBJ1-3, with a weak D call TRBD1 (6 bases). CDR1 KGHSH and CDR2 LQKENI come from the germline V gene. The CDR3 length is 16 residues. V was clipped by 3 bases and J by 0 bases, with 12 bases between them.

CDR3 DNA: TGCGCCAGCAGCCAGGGGAGGGACAAATTTAACTATGGCTACACCTTC. Translating gives CASSQGRDKFNYGYTF. The V call is TRBV4-3, the J call TRBJ1-2; possibly TRBD1 for D (6 bases). This CDR3 contains 16 residues. Deletions cut 3 bases from V and 1 base from J, with 15 bases between. The germline V gene has CDR1 LGHNA and CDR2 YSLEER.

Here the CDR3 DNA reads TGTGCCAGCAGTGATCCTAGGGGCGGGAGGCAGCCCCAGCATTTT. Translation gives CASSDPRGGRQPQHF. J is TRBJ1-5 and V is TRBV2; the D gene is possibly TRBD1 (5 bases). V gave up 3 bases and J gave up 7 bases, with 16 bases separating them. Germline values: CDR1 SNHLY, CDR2 FYNNEI. The CDR3 consists of 15 residues.

CDR3 DNA sequence: TGTGCCAGCAGTTACTACAGGGATGAAAAACTGTTTTTT. This gives the protein CASSYYRDEKLFF. The chain is built from TRBV6-5 and TRBJ1-4; D may be TRBD1 (6 bases). The CDR3 contains 13 residues. V dropped 1 base and J dropped 6 bases, with 6 bases sitting between them. Germline V gene data show CDR1 as MNHEY and CDR2 as SVGAGI.